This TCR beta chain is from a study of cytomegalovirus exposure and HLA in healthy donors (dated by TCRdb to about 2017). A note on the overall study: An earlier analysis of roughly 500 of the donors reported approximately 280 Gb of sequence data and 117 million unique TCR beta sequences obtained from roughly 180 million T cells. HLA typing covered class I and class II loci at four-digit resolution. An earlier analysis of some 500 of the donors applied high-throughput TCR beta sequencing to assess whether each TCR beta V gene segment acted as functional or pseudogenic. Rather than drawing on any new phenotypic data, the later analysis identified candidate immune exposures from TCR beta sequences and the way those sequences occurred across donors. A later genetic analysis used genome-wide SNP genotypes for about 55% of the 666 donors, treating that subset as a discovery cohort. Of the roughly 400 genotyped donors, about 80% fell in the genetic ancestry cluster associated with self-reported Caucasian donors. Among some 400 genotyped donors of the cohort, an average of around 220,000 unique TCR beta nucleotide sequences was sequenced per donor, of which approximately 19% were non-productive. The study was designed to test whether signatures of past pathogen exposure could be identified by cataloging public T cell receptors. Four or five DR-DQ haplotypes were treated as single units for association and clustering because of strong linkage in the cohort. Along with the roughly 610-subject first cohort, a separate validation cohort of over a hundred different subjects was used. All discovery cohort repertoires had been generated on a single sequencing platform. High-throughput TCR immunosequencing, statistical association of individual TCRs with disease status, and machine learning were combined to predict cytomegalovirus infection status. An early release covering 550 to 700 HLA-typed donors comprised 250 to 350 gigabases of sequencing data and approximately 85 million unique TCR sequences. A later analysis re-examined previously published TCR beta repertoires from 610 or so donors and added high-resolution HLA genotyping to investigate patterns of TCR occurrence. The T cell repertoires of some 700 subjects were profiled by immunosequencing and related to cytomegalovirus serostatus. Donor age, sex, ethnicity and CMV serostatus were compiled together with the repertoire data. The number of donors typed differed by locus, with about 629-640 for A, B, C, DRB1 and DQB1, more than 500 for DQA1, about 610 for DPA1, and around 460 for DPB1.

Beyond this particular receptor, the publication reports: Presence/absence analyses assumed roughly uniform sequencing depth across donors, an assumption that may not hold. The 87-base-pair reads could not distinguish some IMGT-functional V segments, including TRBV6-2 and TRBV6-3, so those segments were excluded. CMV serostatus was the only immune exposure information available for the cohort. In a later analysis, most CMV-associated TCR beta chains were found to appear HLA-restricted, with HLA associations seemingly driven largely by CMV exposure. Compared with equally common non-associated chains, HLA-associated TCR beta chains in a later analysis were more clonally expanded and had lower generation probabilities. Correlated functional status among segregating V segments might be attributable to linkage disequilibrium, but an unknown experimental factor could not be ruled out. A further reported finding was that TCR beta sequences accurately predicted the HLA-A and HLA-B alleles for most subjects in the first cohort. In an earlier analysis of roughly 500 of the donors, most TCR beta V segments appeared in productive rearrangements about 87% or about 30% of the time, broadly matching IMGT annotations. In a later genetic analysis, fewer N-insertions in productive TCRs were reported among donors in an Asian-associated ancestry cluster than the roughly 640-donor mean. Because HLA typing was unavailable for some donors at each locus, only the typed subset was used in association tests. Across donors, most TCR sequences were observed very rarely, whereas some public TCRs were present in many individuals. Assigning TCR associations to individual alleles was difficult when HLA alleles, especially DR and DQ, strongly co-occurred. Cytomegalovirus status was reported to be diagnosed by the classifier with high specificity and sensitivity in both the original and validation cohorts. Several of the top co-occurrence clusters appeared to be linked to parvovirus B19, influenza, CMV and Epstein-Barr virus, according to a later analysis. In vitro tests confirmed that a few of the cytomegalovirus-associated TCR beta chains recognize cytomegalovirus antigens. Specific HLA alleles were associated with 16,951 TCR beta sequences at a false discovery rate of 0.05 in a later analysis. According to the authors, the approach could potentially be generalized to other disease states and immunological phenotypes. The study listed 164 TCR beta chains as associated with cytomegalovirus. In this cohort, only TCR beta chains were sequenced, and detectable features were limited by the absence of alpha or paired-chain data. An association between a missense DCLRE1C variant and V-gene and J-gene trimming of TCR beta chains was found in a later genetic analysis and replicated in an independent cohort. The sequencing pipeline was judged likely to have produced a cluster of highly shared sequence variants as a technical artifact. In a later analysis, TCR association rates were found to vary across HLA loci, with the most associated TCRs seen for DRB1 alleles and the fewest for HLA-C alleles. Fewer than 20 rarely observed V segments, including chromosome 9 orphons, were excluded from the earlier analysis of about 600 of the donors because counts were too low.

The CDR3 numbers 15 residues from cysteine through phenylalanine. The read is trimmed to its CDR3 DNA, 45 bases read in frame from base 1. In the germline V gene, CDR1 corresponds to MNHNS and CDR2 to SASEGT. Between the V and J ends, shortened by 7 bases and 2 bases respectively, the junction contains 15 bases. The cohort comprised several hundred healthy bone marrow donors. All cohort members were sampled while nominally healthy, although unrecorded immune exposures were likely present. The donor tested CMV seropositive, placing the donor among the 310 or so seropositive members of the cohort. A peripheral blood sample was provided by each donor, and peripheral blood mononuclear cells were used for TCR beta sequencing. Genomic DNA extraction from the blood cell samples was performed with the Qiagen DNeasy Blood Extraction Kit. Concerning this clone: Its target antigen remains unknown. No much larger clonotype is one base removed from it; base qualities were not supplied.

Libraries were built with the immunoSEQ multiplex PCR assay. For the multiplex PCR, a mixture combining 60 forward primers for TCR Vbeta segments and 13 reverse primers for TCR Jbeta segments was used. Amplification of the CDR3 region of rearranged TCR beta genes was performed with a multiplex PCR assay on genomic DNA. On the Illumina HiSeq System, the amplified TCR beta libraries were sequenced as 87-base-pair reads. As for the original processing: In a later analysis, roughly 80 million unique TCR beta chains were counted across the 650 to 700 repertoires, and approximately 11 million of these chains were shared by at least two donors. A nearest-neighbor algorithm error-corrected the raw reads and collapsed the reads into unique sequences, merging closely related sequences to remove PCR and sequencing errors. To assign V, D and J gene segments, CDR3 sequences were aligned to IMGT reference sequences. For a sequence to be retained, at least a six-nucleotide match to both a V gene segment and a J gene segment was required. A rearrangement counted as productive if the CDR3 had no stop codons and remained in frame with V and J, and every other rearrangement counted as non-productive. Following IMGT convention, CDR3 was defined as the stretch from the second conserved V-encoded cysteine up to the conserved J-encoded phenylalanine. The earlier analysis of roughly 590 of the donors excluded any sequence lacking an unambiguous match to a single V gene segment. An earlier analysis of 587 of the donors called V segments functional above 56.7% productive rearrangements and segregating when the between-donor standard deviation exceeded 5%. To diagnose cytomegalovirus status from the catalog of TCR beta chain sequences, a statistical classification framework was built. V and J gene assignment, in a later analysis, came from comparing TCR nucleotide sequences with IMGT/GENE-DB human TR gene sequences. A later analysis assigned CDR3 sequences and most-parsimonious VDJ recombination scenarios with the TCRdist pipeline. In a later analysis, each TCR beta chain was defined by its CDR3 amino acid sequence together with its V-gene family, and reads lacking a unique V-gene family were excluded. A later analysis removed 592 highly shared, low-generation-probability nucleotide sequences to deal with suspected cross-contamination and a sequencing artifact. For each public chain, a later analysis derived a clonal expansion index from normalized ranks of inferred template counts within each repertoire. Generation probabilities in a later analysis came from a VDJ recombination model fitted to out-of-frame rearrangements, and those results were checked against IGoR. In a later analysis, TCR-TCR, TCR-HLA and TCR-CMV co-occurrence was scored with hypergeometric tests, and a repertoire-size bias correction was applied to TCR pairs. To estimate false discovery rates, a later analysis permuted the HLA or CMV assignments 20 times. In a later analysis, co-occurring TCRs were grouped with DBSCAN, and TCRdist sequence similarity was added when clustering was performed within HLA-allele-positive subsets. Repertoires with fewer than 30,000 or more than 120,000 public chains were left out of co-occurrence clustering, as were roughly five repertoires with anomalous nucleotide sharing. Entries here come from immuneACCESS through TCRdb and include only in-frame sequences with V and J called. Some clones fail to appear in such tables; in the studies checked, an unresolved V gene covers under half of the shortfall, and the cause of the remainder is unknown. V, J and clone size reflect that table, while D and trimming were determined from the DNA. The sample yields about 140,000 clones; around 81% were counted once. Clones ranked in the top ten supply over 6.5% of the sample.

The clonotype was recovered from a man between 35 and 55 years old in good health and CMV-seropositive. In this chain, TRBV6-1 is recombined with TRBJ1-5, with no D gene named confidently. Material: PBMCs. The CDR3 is CASNSGRGGNQPQHF. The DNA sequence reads TGTGCCAGCAACAGCGGGCGGGGTGGCAATCAGCCCCAGCATTTT.